Each of the 21 T cell receptor beta chains below was sequenced from the same sample in a study of post-analysis software for immune sequencing data. Included in the TCR beta cDNA libraries were unique molecular identifiers. A single record per CDR3 protein comes from TCRdb applying MiXCR to the PCR reads. The sample yields about 430,000 distinct CDR3 sequences, over 30% seen once. The antigens of these receptors remain unknown. Study-level findings and limits: Four to six TRBV segments (TRBV5-6, TRBV5-1 and TRBV20-1 among them) occurred more frequently in patients than in controls.

Input material: blood. These receptors were collected from a girl aged 2-10 years with multiple sclerosis.

The chain has TRBV4-1 and TRBJ2-5; D is possibly TRBD2 (5 bases). The CDR3 is made up of 13 amino acids. Germline V CDR1 and CDR2: MGHRA, YSYEKL. Between the trimmed V and J ends, which lost 4 bases and 11 bases, there was a span of 17 bases. In DNA form, the CDR3 reads TGCGCCAGCAGCCGTAAGTCTAGCTCTGAGCAGTACTTC. As protein: CASSRKSSSEQYF.

This chain joins TRBV11-2 and TRBJ1-2, with 8 bases that match TRBD1. V lost 4 bases and J lost 6; bases outside the gene matches: 1. Germline values: CDR1 SGHAT, CDR2 FQNNGV. The length of the CDR3 is 12 residues. DNA of the CDR3: TGTGCCAGCAGCTCCAGGGGGCATGGCTACACCTTC. Amino acid sequence: CASSSRGHGYTF. The full variable domain, completed using reference TRBV11-2 and TRBJ1-2, is EAGVAQSPRYKIIEKRQSVAFWCNPISGHATLYWYQQILGQGPKLLIQFQNNGVVDDSQLPKDRFSAERLKGVDSTLKIQPAKLEDSAVYLCASSSRGHGYTFGSGTRLTVV.

In its sample, this clonotype was seen a few times. The gene calls are TRBV6-4 and TRBJ2-3, with 8 bases fitting TRBD2. The J segment lost 6 bases and the V segment lost 5 bases, leaving 7 bases of the junction unmatched. Germline values: CDR1 MRHNA, CDR2 SNTAGT. The CDR3 extends over 14 amino acids. CDR3 sequence: CASSREAGVDTQYF. CDR3 DNA sequence: TGTGCCAGCAGTCGGGAAGCGGGAGTGGATACGCAGTATTTT.

Only a few counts were recorded for this clonotype. This sequence joins TRBV4-3 and TRBJ2-1; tentatively, D is TRBD1 (8 bases). The CDR3 extends over 17 amino acids. V was clipped by 1 base and J by 9 bases, with 22 bases between them. Germline V gene data show CDR1 as LGHNA and CDR2 as YSLEER. The DNA for the CDR3 is TGCGCCAGCAGCCAAGTATCCCCCGGACAGGGAGGGGGTGAGCAGTTCTTC. It codes for CASSQVSPGQGGGEQFF.

The chain links TRBV12-3 or TRBV12-4 to TRBJ1-2, with unresolved D. This CDR3 has 16 residues. V shed 3 bases and J shed 8 bases, with 22 bases lying between them. In DNA form, the CDR3 reads TGTGCCAGCAGTTTTGGGCGAATCGGGGAGAGCGGAGGCTACACCTTC. It translates to CASSFGRIGESGGYTF.

J is TRBJ2-1 and V is TRBV10-3; 8 nucleotides agree with TRBD2. V shed 3 bases and J 2 bases; nucleotides not matched to a gene: 12. The CDR3 has 18 amino acids. Per the germline V gene, CDR1 is ENHRY and CDR2 is SYGVKD. The CDR3 DNA reads TGTGCCATCAGTGACATCCCGGGGGGGGGACCTCCCTACAATGAGCAGTTCTTC. This translates into CAISDIPGGGPPYNEQFF.

The V gene is TRBV6-5, the J gene TRBJ2-1; 10 positions match TRBD2. This CDR3 contains 19 residues. J was trimmed by 4 bases and V by 0 bases; bases with no gene match: 12. Germline loops: CDR1 MNHEY, CDR2 SVGAGI. The CDR3 sequence: CASSYSSGGSSYGYNEQFF. DNA of the CDR3: TGTGCCAGCAGTTACTCTAGCGGGGGGTCCTCTTATGGTTACAATGAGCAGTTCTTC.

In DNA form, the CDR3 reads TGTGCCAGCAGTTACTTTCCGGGACAGGGATCCTCCTATAATTCACCCCTCCACTTT. It translates to CASSYFPGQGSSYNSPLHF. V gene TRBV6-5 combines with J gene TRBJ1-6; 9 bases align to TRBD1. The germline gives CDR1 MNHEY, CDR2 SVGAGI. The V and J ends lost 1 base and 0 bases, in that order; junction bases with no gene match: 7. The length of the CDR3 is 19 residues.

This clonotype appeared a few times. V is TRBV15 and J is TRBJ2-7; no firm D call. CDR3 length: 11 amino acids. The ends were cut back, 0 bases at V and 5 bases at J, with 2 bases in the middle. Germline loops: CDR1 LNHNV, CDR2 YYDKDF (reference sequence). In DNA form, the CDR3 reads TGTGCCACCAGCAGAGATGACGAGCAGTACTTC. It specifies CATSRDDEQYF.

V and J are TRBV6-2 or TRBV6-3 and TRBJ2-1; a weak D match, TRBD2 (5 bases). V was clipped by 2 bases and J by 9 bases, with 11 bases between them. This CDR3 region has 13 residues. The germline V gene has CDR1 MNHEY and CDR2 SVGEGT. Written as DNA, the CDR3 is TGTGCCAGCAGTTACGTAGCTAGCAGTGAGCAGTTCTTC. This encodes CASSYVASSEQFF.

This clonotype appeared a few times. V is TRBV27 and J is TRBJ2-7; 9 positions agree with TRBD1. Germline V gives CDR1 MNHEY, CDR2 SMNVEV (reference sequence). This CDR3 region has 15 residues. Trimming cost V 5 bases and J 2 bases; bases outside gene matches: 7. In DNA, the CDR3 is TGTGCCAGCAGTCCCCGACAGGGGGGACCCTACGAGCAGTACTTC. Translated: CASSPRQGGPYEQYF.

The chain has TRBV7-2 and TRBJ1-1, with a possible D match to TRBD1 (5 bases). The germline V gene encodes CDR1 SGHTA and CDR2 FQGNSA. This CDR3 is 16 amino acids long. Trimming stripped 1 base from V and 4 bases from J, with 16 bases between. The CDR3 DNA reads TGTGCCAGCAGCTTAGTTGGAGGGGCGTTAGTCACTGAAGCTTTCTTT. Residues: CASSLVGGALVTEAFF.

V gene TRBV2 combines with J gene TRBJ2-1, with a possible D match to TRBD2 (5 bases). The CDR3 contains 18 residues. The V end lost 0 bases, the J end lost 7 bases, and 22 bases lay between the germline ends. Germline V CDR1 and CDR2: SNHLY, FYNNEI. The DNA of the CDR3 is TGTGCCAGCAGTGAAGCGACTGGAGGTCCCCGGGAAGAAAATGAGCAGTTCTTC. The encoded protein is CASSEATGGPREENEQFF. Looking up the rest from reference TRBV2 and TRBJ2-1 gives the full variable domain: EPEVTQTPSHQVTQMGQEVILRCVPISNHLYFYWYRQILGQKVEFLVSFYNNEISEKSEIFDDQFSVERPDGSNFTLKIRSTKLEDSAMYFCASSEATGGPREENEQFFGPGTRLTVL.

This clonotype showed up just a few times. The chain carries TRBV28 and TRBJ2-7; 9 positions match TRBD2. After removal of 3 bases from V and 1 base from J, the junction contained 4 bases not matched to a gene. CDR1 and CDR2 (germline): MDHEN, SYDVKM. The CDR3 totals 15 residues. The CDR3 coding sequence is TGTGCCAGCAGTTTTAGCGGGAGCTTGTCCTACGAGCAGTACTTC. Translated, it gives CASSFSGSLSYEQYF.

This clonotype was picked up a small number of times. The chain is built from TRBV5-1 and TRBJ2-5, with 8 bases fitting TRBD2. CDR1 and CDR2 (germline): SGHRS, YFSETQ. J gave up 0 bases and V 4 bases, and 5 bases lay outside the gene matches. The CDR3 has 15 amino acids. The CDR3 region is CASSPGGTNQETQYF. CDR3 nucleotides: TGCGCCAGCAGCCCGGGGGGGACAAACCAAGAGACCCAGTACTTC.

J is TRBJ2-7 and V is TRBV7-8; the D is unclear. The length of the CDR3 is 15 residues. With 2 bases removed from V and 3 bases from J, the gap between germline ends came to 14 bases. CDR1 is SGHVS, CDR2 FQNEAQ, per germline. This CDR3 is CASSLKRGSLYEQYF. In DNA form, the CDR3 reads TGTGCCAGCAGCTTAAAACGAGGAAGCCTCTACGAGCAGTACTTC.

The chain has TRBV6-5 and TRBJ1-4, with TRBD1 identical over 8 bases. With V trimmed by 2 bases and J by 10 bases, 6 bases remained unmatched. Germline V gene lookup returns CDR1 MNHEY and CDR2 SVGAGI. CDR3 size: 14 residues. CDR3 residues: CASSYESGGAKLFF. The CDR3 DNA reads as TGTGCCAGCAGTTACGAGTCAGGGGGCGCAAAACTGTTTTTT.

This clonotype was detected only a few times. This rearrangement joins TRBV3-1 to TRBJ2-5; TRBD1 might be the D (5 bases). Trimming stripped 6 bases from V and 2 bases from J, with 13 bases between. The CDR3 is made up of 14 amino acids. Germline-derived CDR1 and CDR2 are LGHDT and YNNKEL (reference sequence). The CDR3 is CASRRDSFQETQYF. The CDR3, as DNA: TGTGCCAGCAGGCGAGACAGTTTTCAAGAGACCCAGTACTTC.

This chain uses TRBV27 with TRBJ2-1; the D call may be TRBD1 or TRBD2 (5 bases each). V dropped 5 bases and J dropped 6 bases, with 8 bases sitting between them. Germline assignment: CDR1 MNHEY and CDR2 SMNVEV (reference sequence). This CDR3 is built from 12 residues. CDR3 nucleotides: TGTGCCAGCAGTGGGACCGCCAATGAGCAGTTCTTC. Translating it yields CASSGTANEQFF.

V gene TRBV12-3 or TRBV12-4 combines with J gene TRBJ2-7; TRBD1 agrees at 7 bases. There are 15 residues in the CDR3. Trimming removed 6 bases from V and 1 base from J; junction bases left unmatched: 9. The chain's CDR3 is CASSKKSGQSYEQYF. In DNA, the CDR3 is TGTGCCAGCAGCAAAAAGTCGGGACAGTCCTACGAGCAGTACTTC.

The sample holds a few counts of this clonotype. The chain is built from TRBV3-1 and TRBJ1-2, with 7 bases matching TRBD1. Germline lookup yields CDR1 LGHDT and CDR2 YNNKEL (reference sequence). The CDR3 spans 16 residues. Trimming at V came to 4 bases and at J to 6 bases, leaving 14 bases not matched to a gene. CDR3 residues: CASSPLATTGRDGYTF. CDR3 DNA sequence: TGTGCCAGCAGCCCTTTGGCCACGACAGGGAGGGATGGCTACACCTTC.